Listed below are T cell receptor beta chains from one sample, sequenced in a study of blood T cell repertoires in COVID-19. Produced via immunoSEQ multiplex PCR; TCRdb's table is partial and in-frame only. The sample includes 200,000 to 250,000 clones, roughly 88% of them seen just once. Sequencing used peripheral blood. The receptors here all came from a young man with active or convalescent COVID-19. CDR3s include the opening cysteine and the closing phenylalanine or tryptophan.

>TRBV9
CASSVEGASTDTQYF
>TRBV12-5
CASGLGDRAGEQFF
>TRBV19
CASRTTSGRGNEQFF
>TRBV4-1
CASSQDRQGAFGGYTF
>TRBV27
CASSLGTSDYNEQFF
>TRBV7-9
CASSSLTGANYGYTF
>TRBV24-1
CATSDFSYGYTF
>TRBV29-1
CSGTPRWQARRGYGYTF
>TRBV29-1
CSVEGAGAAYEQYF
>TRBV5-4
CASSLFSSGLLPSYEQYF
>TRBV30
CAWRALSQGGPYF
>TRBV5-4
CASSPAGTTNEKLFF
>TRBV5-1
CASSLGGQGSTDTQYF
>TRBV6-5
CASSYSPSGSYNEQFF
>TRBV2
CASYFRVNLGTDTQYF
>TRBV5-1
CASSLTQGRTDTQYF
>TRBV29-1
CSVEPAAHHTGELFF
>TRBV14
CASSRGGLGYEQYF
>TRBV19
CASLRDRGNTGELFF
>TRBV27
CATRTGPYYGYTF
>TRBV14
CASSQVTGTGVFSYNSPLHF
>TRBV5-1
CASSLVAGSSYEQYF
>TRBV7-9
CASSSGQSNQPQHF
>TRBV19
CASSIGAGYNEQFF
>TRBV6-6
CASTLLTGELFF
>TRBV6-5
CASSYHTENTEAFF
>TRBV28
CASSLGTGTSGNTIYF
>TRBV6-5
CAIRQGGRSYTF
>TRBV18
CASSPGEGAGEKLFF
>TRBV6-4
CASSRDRGTGNTIYF
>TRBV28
CASSLIAGAYEQYF
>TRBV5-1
CASSHRILGSYEQYF
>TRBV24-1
CATSPDSGRASGQARFVSYNEQFF
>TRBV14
CASSARERYTEAFF
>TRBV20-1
CSASLVESRGSPLHF
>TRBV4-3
CASSQKLEYGYTF
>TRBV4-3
CASSQEGSGSSYNEQFF
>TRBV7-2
CASSFRTVPSGANVLTF
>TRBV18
CASSPGQARNQPQHF
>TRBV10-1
CASSEYGQNTEAFF
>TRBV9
CASAGKGATNYGYTF
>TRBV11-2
CASSADIDYGYTF
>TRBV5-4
CASSFRLAGFGDEQFF
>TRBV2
CASSEDFNQPQHF
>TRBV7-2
CASSSLGHDGDTQYF
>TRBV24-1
CATSDPSGQGKETQYF
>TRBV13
CASSPSRQSLVAFF